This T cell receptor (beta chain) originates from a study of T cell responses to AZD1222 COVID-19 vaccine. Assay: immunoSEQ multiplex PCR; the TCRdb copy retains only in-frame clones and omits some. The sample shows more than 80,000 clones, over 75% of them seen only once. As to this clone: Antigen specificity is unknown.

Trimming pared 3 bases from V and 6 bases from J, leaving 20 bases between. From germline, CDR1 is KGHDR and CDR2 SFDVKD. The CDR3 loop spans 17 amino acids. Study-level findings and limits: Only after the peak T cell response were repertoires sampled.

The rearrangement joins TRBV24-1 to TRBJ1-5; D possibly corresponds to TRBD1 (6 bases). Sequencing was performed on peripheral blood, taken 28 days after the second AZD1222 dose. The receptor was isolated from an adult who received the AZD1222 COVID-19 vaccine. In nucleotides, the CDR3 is TGTGCCACCAGTGATAATAAAAGGAAACAGGGATCTCAGCCCCAGCATTTT. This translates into CATSDNKRKQGSQPQHF.